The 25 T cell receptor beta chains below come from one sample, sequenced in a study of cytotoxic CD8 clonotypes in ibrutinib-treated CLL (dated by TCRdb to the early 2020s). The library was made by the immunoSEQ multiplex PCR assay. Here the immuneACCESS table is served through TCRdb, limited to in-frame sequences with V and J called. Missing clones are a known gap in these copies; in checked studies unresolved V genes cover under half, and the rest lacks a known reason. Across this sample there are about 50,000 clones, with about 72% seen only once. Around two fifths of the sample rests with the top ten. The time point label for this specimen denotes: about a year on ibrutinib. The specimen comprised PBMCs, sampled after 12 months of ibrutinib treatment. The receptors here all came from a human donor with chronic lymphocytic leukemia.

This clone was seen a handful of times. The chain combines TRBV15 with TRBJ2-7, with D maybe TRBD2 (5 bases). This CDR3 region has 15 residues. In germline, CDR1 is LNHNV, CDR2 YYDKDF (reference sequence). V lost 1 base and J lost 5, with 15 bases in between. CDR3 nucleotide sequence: TGTGCCACCAGCAGAGCCGGTTCGGGGAACAACGAGCAGTACTTC. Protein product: CATSRAGSGNNEQYF.

The CDR3: CASRNTGTYEQYF. DNA for the CDR3: TGTGCCAGCAGGAACACAGGAACCTACGAGCAGTACTTC. The genes are TRBV27 and TRBJ2-7, with D perhaps TRBD1 (5 bases). Trimming shortened V by 6 bases and J by 2 bases, and 11 bases separated the two germline ends. Per the germline V gene, CDR1 is MNHEY and CDR2 is SMNVEV (reference sequence). CDR3 length: 13 residues.

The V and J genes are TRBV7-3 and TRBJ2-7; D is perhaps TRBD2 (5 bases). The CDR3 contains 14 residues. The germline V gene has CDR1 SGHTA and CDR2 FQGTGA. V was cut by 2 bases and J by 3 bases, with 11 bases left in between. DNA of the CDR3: TGTGCCAGCAGCTTAGAGGTTCGGGACTACGAGCAGTACTTC. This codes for CASSLEVRDYEQYF.

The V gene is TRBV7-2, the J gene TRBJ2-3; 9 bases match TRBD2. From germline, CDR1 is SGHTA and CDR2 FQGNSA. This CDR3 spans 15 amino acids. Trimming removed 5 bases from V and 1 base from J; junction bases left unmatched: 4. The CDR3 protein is CASSSRLAGTDTQYF. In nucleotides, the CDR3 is TGTGCCAGCAGCAGCCGACTAGCGGGCACAGATACGCAGTATTTT.

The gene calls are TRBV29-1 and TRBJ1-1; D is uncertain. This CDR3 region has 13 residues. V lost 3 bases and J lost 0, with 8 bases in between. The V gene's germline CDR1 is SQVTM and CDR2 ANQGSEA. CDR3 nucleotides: TGCAGCGTTGACCCCAACATGAACACTGAAGCTTTCTTT. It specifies CSVDPNMNTEAFF.

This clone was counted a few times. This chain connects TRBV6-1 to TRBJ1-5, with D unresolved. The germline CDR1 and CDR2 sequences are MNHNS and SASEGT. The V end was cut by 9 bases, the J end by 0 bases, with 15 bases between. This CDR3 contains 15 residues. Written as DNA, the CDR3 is TGTGCCAGTCACCTCCCGGGGAATAGCAATCAGCCCCAGCATTTT. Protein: CASHLPGNSNQPQHF.

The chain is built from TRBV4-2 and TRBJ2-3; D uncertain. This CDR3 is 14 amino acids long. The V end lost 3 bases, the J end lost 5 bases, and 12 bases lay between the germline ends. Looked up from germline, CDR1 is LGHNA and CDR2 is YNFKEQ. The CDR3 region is CASSHASTQDTQYF. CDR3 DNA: TGTGCCAGCAGCCATGCTTCTACGCAAGATACGCAGTATTTT.

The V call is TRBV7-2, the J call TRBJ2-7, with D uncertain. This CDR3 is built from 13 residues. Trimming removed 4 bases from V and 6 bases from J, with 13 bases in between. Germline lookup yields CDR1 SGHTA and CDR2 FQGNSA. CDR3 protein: CASSYIGPLEQYF. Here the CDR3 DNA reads TGTGCCAGCAGCTACATAGGCCCCCTCGAGCAGTACTTC.

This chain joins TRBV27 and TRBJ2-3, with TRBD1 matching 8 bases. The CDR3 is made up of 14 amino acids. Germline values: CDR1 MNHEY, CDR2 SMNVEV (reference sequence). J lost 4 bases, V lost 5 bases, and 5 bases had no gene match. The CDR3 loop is CASSQRQGSDTQYF. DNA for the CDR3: TGTGCCAGCAGTCAAAGACAGGGGTCAGATACGCAGTATTTT.

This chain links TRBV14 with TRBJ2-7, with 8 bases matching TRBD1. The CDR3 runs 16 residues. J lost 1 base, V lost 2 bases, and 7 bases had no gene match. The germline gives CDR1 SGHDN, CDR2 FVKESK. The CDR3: CASSQRQGLGSYEQYF. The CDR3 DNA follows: TGTGCCAGCAGCCAACGACAGGGGCTTGGGTCCTACGAGCAGTACTTC.

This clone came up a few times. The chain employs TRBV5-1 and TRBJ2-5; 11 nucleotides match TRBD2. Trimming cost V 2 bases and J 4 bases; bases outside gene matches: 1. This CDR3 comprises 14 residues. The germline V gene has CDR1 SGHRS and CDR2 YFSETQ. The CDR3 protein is CASSFSGGGETQYF. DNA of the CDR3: TGCGCCAGCAGCTTTAGCGGGGGGGGAGAGACCCAGTACTTC.

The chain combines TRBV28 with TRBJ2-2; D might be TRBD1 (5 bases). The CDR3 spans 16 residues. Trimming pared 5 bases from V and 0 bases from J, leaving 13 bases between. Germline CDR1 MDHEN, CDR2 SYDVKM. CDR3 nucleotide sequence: TGTGCCAGCAGTGTTCTGAGACAGCCGAACACCGGGGAGCTGTTTTTT. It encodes CASSVLRQPNTGELFF.

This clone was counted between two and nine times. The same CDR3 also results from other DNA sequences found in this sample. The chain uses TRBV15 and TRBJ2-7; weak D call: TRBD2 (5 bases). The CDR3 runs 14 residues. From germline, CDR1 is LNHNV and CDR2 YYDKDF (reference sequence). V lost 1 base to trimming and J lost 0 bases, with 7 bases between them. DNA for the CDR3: TGTGCCACCAGCAGAGGAGGGAGCTCCTACGAGCAGTACTTC. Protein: CATSRGGSSYEQYF.

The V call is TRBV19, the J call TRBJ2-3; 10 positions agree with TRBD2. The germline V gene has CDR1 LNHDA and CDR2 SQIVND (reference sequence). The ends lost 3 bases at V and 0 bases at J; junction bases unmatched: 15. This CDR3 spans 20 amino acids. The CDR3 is CASSMNRGLAGVVSTDTQYF. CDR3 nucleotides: TGTGCCAGTAGTATGAATCGGGGCCTAGCGGGAGTAGTGAGCACAGATACGCAGTATTTT.

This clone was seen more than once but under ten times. The CDR3 spells CASSLGPRGDQPQHF. CDR3 coding DNA: TGTGCCAGCAGCTTGGGCCCGAGAGGCGATCAGCCCCAGCATTTT. The chain joins TRBV5-6 to TRBJ1-5; D gene uncertain. The length of the CDR3 is 15 residues. Germline V gene lookup returns CDR1 SGHDT and CDR2 YYEEEE. V was trimmed by 0 bases and J by 5 bases, leaving 12 bases between them.

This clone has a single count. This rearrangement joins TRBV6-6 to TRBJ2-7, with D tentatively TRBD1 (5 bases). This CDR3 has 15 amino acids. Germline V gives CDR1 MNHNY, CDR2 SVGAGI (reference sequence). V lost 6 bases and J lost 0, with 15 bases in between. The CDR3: CASSVGALSSYEQYF. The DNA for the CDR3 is TGTGCCAGCAGCGTAGGGGCCCTAAGCTCCTACGAGCAGTACTTC.

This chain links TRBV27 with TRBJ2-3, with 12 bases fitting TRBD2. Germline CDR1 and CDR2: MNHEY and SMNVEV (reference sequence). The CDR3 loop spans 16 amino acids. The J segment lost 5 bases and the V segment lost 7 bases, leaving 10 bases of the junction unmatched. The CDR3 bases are TGTGCCAGCACTTCGGCGGGACTAGCGGGTAAAGATACGCAGTATTTT. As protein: CASTSAGLAGKDTQYF.

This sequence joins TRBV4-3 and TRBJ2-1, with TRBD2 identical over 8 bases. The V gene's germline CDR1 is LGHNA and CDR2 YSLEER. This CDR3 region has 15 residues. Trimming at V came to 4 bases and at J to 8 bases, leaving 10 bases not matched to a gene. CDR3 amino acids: CASSRGAGVIDEQFF. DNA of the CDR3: TGCGCCAGCAGCCGGGGAGCGGGAGTTATCGATGAGCAGTTCTTC.

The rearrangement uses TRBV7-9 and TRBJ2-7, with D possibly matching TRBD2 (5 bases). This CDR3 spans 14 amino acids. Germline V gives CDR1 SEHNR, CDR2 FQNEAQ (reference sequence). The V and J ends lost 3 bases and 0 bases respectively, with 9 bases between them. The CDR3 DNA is TGTGCCAGCAGCTTTAGCGCGGCCTCCTACGAGCAGTACTTC. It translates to CASSFSAASYEQYF.

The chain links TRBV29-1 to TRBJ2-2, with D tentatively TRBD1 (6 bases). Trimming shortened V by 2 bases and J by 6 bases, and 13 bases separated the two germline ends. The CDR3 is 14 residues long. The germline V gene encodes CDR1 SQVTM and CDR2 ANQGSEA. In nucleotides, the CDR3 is TGCAGCGTTGAACGAATAGGGGGTTCCGGGGAGCTGTTTTTT. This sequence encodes CSVERIGGSGELFF.

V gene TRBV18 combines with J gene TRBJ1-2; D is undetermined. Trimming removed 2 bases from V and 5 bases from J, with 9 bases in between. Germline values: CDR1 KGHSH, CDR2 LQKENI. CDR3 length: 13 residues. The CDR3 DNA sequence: TGTGCCAGCTCACCAGGCACCCCGTATGGCTACACCTTC. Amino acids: CASSPGTPYGYTF.

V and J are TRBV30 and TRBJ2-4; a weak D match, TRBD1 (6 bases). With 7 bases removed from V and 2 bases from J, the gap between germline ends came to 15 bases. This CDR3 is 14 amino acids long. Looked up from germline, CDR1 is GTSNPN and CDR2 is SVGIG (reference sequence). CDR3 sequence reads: CASSQGYSKNIQYF. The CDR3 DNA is TGTGCCTCATCCCAGGGGTATTCCAAAAACATTCAGTACTTC. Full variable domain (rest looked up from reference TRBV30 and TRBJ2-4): SQTIHQWPATLVQPVGSPLSLECTVEGTSNPNLYWYRQAAGRGLQLLFYSVGIGQISSEVPQNLSASRPQDRQFILSSKKLLLSDSGFYLCASSQGYSKNIQYFGAGTRLSVL.

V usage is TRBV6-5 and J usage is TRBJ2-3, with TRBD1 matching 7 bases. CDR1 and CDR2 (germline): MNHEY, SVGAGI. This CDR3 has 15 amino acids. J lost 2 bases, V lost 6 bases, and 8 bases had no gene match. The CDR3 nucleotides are TGTGCCAGCAGGGCGAAGGGGGCATTCACAGATACGCAGTATTTT. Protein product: CASRAKGAFTDTQYF.

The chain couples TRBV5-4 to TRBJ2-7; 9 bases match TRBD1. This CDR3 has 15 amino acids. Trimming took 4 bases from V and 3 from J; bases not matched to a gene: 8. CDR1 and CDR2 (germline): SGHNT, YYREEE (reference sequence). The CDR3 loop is CASSEAAGQGYEQYF. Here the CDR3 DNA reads TGTGCCAGCAGCGAGGCTGCGGGACAGGGCTACGAGCAGTACTTC.

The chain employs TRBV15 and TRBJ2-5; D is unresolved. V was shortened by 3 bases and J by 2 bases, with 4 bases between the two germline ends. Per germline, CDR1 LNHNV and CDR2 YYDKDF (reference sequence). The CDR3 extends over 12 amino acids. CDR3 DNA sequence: TGTGCCACCAGCAGCCGGCAAGAGACCCAGTACTTC. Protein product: CATSSRQETQYF.